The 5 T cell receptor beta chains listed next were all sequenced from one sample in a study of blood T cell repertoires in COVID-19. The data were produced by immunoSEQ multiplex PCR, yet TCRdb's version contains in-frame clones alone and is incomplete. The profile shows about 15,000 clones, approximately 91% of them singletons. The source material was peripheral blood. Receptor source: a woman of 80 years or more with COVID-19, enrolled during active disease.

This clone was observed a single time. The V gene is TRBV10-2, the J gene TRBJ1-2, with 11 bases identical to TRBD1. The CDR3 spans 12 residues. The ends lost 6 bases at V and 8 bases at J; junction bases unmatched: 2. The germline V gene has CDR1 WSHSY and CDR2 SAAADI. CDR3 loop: CASRGTGGGYTF. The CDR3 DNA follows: TGCGCCAGCAGGGGGACAGGGGGAGGCTACACCTTC.

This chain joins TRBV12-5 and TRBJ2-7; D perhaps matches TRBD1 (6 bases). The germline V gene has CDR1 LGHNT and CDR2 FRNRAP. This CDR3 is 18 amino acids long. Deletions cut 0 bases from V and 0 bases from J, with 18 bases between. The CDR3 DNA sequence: TGTGCTAGTGGTTTGGTACTTAGACAGGCCCGTGGCTCCTACGAGCAGTACTTC. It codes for CASGLVLRQARGSYEQYF.

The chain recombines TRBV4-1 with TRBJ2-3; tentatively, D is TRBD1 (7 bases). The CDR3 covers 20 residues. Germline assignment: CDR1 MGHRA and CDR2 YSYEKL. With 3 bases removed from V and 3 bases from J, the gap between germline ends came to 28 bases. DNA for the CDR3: TGCGCCAGCAGCCACGTGGGCAGGGGGGCCCGACAGGGTGGGACAGATACGCAGTATTTT. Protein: CASSHVGRGARQGGTDTQYF.

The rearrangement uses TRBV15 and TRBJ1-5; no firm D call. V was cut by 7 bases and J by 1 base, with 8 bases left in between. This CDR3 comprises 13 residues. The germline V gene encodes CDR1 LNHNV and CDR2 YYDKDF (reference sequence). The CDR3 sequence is CATKRGSNQPQHF. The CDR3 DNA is TGTGCCACCAAAAGAGGGAGCAATCAGCCCCAGCATTTT. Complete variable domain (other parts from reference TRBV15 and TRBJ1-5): DAMVIQNPRYQVTQFGKPVTLSCSQTLNHNVMYWYQQKSSQAPKLLFHYYDKDFNNEADTPDNFQSRRPNTSFCFLDIRSPGLGDTAMYLCATKRGSNQPQHFGDGTRLSIL.

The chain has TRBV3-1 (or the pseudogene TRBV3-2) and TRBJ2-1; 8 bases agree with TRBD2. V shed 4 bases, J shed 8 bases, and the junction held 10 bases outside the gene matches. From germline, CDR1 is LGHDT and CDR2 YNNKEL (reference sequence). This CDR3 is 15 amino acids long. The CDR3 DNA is TGTGCCAGCAGCCGAACTAGCGGCCTAAGGCATGAGCAGTTCTTC. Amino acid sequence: CASSRTSGLRHEQFF.